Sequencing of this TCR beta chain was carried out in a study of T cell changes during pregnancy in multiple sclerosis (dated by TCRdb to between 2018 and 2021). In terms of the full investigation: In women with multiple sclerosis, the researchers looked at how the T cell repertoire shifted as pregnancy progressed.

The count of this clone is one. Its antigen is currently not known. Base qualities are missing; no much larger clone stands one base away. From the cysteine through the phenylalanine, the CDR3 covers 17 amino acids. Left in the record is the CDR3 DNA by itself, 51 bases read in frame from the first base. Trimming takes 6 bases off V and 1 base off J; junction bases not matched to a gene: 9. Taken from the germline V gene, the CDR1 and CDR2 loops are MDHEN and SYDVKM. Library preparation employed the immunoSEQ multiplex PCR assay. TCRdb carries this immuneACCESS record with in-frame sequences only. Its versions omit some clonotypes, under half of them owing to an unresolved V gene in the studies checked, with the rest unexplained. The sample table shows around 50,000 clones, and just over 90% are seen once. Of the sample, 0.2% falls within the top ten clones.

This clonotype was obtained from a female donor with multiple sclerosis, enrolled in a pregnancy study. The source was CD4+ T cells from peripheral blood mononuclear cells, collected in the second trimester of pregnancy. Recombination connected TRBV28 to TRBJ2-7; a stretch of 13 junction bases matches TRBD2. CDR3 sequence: CASRRGLAGAKSYEQYF. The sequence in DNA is TGTGCCAGCAGAAGAGGACTAGCGGGAGCTAAATCCTACGAGCAGTACTTC.